Below, 8 T cell receptor beta chains from the same sample are listed, as sequenced in a study of blood T cell repertoires in COVID-19. Assay: immunoSEQ multiplex PCR; the TCRdb copy retains only in-frame clones and omits some. Of roughly 220,000 clones detected, more than 75% appear once; the ten largest clones hold around 4.5%. The sequenced sample was PBMCs or T cells enriched from blood (not recorded which). The source of these receptors is a man aged 30-40 years with acute COVID-19.

This clone has just one count. The rearrangement links TRBV11-2 to TRBJ2-3; TRBD2 matches at 11 bases. Germline CDR1 SGHAT, CDR2 FQNNGV. The CDR3 covers 17 residues. Unmatched junction bases numbered 13, after V lost 8 bases and J lost 3 bases. The DNA for the CDR3 is TGTGCCAGCGGAACTCTTAGCGGGGGGGTAGGAACAGATACGCAGTATTTT. Amino acids: CASGTLSGGVGTDTQYF.

This chain joins TRBV7-2 and TRBJ2-7, with 9 bases identical to TRBD1. V shed 5 bases, J shed 2 bases, and the junction held 10 bases outside the gene matches. From germline, CDR1 is SGHTA and CDR2 FQGNSA. The CDR3 extends over 16 amino acids. CDR3 sequence: CASSRTGTGMAYEQYF. CDR3 coding DNA: TGTGCCAGCAGCAGAACCGGGACAGGGATGGCCTACGAGCAGTACTTC.

The chain employs TRBV4-1 and TRBJ2-3; 7 bases line up with TRBD1. Trimming at V came to 6 bases and at J to 2 bases, leaving 26 bases not matched to a gene. The CDR3 sequence is 21 residues long. In germline, CDR1 is MGHRA, CDR2 YSYEKL. This CDR3 reads CASSPPPAARQGRSDTDTQYF. The CDR3 coding sequence is TGCGCCAGCAGTCCCCCCCCAGCAGCCAGACAGGGAAGATCTGACACAGATACGCAGTATTTT.

The chain couples TRBV12-3 or TRBV12-4 to TRBJ1-5; D uncertain. The CDR3 is 13 residues long. Trimming took off 1 base at V and 9 bases at J, with 10 bases between the two ends. CDR3 in amino acids: CASSLERVGPQHF. CDR3 DNA: TGTGCCAGCAGTTTAGAGAGGGTCGGGCCCCAGCATTTT.

This clone was seen more than once but under ten times. V and J are TRBV6-6 and TRBJ1-1, with D maybe TRBD1 (6 bases). Trimming pared 5 bases from V and 4 bases from J, leaving 17 bases between. CDR1 is MNHNY and CDR2 is SVGAGI in the germline V gene (reference sequence). The CDR3 runs to 15 residues. The CDR3 here is CASSILLQGSTEAFF. CDR3 DNA sequence: TGTGCCAGCAGTATCCTCTTACAGGGTAGCACTGAAGCTTTCTTT.

The chain couples TRBV7-6 to TRBJ1-3; 11 nucleotides line up with TRBD1. The CDR3 is 15 residues long. V shed 5 bases and J 2 bases; nucleotides not matched to a gene: 2. Germline-derived CDR1 and CDR2 are SGHVS and FNYEAQ. The DNA of the CDR3 is TGTGCCAGCAGCGCGGGACAGGGGGCTGGAAACACCATATATTTT. As protein: CASSAGQGAGNTIYF.

J is TRBJ2-3 and V is TRBV24-1; D is perhaps TRBD1 (6 bases). V lost 4 bases and J lost 2, with 12 bases in between. CDR3 length equals 15 residues. Germline V gives CDR1 KGHDR, CDR2 SFDVKD. DNA of the CDR3: TGTGCCACCAGTGACCCCGGACAGTCCACAGATACGCAGTATTTT. Protein sequence: CATSDPGQSTDTQYF.

This clone was counted once. J is TRBJ1-6 and V is TRBV4-2, with 7 bases fitting TRBD1. The CDR3 consists of 15 residues. J lost 5 bases, V lost 1 base, and 2 bases had no gene match. The germline V gene encodes CDR1 LGHNA and CDR2 YNFKEQ. CDR3 amino acids: CASSQAGTDNSPLHF. In DNA form, the CDR3 reads TGTGCCAGCAGCCAAGCAGGGACAGATAATTCACCCCTCCACTTT.